Listed below are T cell receptor beta chains from one sample, sequenced in a study of response to subunit inactivated influenza vaccine. TCRdb called the RT-PCR reads again in MiXCR, with one record for every CDR3 protein. This table has about 800,000 distinct CDR3 sequences, over 20% appearing once. The material was PBMCs from blood, obtained 4 to 6 days after vaccination. The receptor source for this set is a man aged 50 or older who received an inactivated influenza vaccine. The CDR3 runs from the conserved cysteine through the conserved F or W. The D gene is left open where the match is weak. Not all rows give a size; the values are once, few, many and, for expanded clones, a class.

v_gene: TRBV3-1
abundance: few
j_gene: TRBJ2-2
d_gene: -
CDR3nt: TGTGCCAGCAGCCCCAGAGGTGGGGAGCTGTTTTTT
CDR3aa: CASSPRGGELFF

v_gene: TRBV5-8
abundance: -
j_gene: TRBJ2-3
d_gene: -
CDR3nt: TGTGCCAGCAGCTTCCAGGGCCAGGGGACAGATACGCAGTATTTT
CDR3aa: CASSFQGQGTDTQYF

v_gene: TRBV5-8
abundance: -
j_gene: TRBJ2-3
d_gene: TRBD1
CDR3nt: TGTGCCAGCAGCTATACAGGGGCTGTTCTCCTAGATACGCAGTATTTT
CDR3aa: CASSYTGAVLLDTQYF

v_gene: TRBV4-2
abundance: few
j_gene: TRBJ1-3
d_gene: -
CDR3nt: TGTGCCAGCAGCCAAGAACCTAATTCGGAAGTAAACACCATATATTTT
CDR3aa: CASSQEPNSEVNTIYF

v_gene: TRBV15
abundance: few
j_gene: TRBJ2-7
d_gene: -
CDR3nt: TGTGCCACCAGCAGAGACAGGACTTATTCCTACGAGCAGTACTTC
CDR3aa: CATSRDRTYSYEQYF

v_gene: TRBV5-4
abundance: -
j_gene: TRBJ2-5
d_gene: TRBD2
CDR3nt: TGTGCCAGCAGCTTGGGGAATAGCGGGACACAAGAGACCCAGTACTTC
CDR3aa: CASSLGNSGTQETQYF

v_gene: TRBV2
abundance: few
j_gene: TRBJ2-1
d_gene: -
CDR3nt: TGTGCCAGCAGTGAAGAACGGCAAGGGGTTACCTACAATGAGCAGTTCTTC
CDR3aa: CASSEERQGVTYNEQFF

v_gene: TRBV9
abundance: few
j_gene: TRBJ1-1
d_gene: -
CDR3nt: TGTGCCAGCAGCCCCCGGTGGGACACTGAAGCTTTCTTT
CDR3aa: CASSPRWDTEAFF

v_gene: TRBV20-1
abundance: few
j_gene: TRBJ2-5
d_gene: -
CDR3nt: TGCAGTGTCTGGGACCACGGATCGGGGACCCAGTACTTC
CDR3aa: CSVWDHGSGTQYF

v_gene: TRBV7-3
abundance: -
j_gene: TRBJ2-5
d_gene: TRBD1
CDR3nt: TGTGCCAGCAGCCTATGGGACAGAGGGACCCAGTACTTC
CDR3aa: CASSLWDRGTQYF

v_gene: TRBV7-2
abundance: once
j_gene: TRBJ2-5
d_gene: TRBD1
CDR3nt: TGTGCCACGACAGGGGAGGAGACCCAGTACTTC
CDR3aa: CATTGEETQYF

v_gene: TRBV6-5
abundance: -
j_gene: TRBJ2-5
d_gene: TRBD2
CDR3nt: TGTGCCAGCAGTTTTAGCGGGGGGGTCCAAGAGACCCAGTACTTC
CDR3aa: CASSFSGGVQETQYF

v_gene: TRBV20-1
abundance: -
j_gene: TRBJ2-3
d_gene: TRBD2
CDR3nt: TGCAGTGCTAGTCAGCGGGAGGGCCGGGATACGCAGTATTTT
CDR3aa: CSASQREGRDTQYF

v_gene: TRBV20-1
abundance: -
j_gene: TRBJ2-5
d_gene: -
CDR3nt: TGCAGTGCCACCCGGACACTCCAAGAGACCCAGTACTTC
CDR3aa: CSATRTLQETQYF

v_gene: TRBV6-1
abundance: -
j_gene: TRBJ1-2
d_gene: -
CDR3nt: TGTGCCAGCAGTGAAAGGTCCGGCAGAGTATATGGCTACACCTTC
CDR3aa: CASSERSGRVYGYTF

v_gene: TRBV12-3/TRBV12-4
abundance: once
j_gene: TRBJ1-4
d_gene: -
CDR3nt: TGTGCCAGCAGTTTAGCCTTGAATGAAAAACTGATTTTT
CDR3aa: CASSLALNEKLIF

v_gene: TRBV3-1
abundance: -
j_gene: TRBJ2-3
d_gene: -
CDR3nt: TGTGCCAGCAGCCAAGGGAGGGCGGGTACGCAGTATTTT
CDR3aa: CASSQGRAGTQYF

v_gene: TRBV7-2
abundance: -
j_gene: TRBJ1-2
d_gene: TRBD1
CDR3nt: TGTGCCAGCAGCTGGACAGGGGGCGATGGCTACACCTTC
CDR3aa: CASSWTGGDGYTF

v_gene: TRBV5-1
abundance: few
j_gene: TRBJ2-2
d_gene: TRBD2
CDR3nt: TGCGCCAGCAGCTACGAAAGCGGGGCGAACACCGGGGAGCTGTTTTTT
CDR3aa: CASSYESGANTGELFF

v_gene: TRBV4-1
abundance: -
j_gene: TRBJ1-1
d_gene: -
CDR3nt: TGCGCCAGCAGCTACAGGGCACTGGGCAAAAACACTGAAGCTTTCTTT
CDR3aa: CASSYRALGKNTEAFF

v_gene: TRBV7-9
abundance: few
j_gene: TRBJ2-7
d_gene: -
CDR3nt: TGTGCCAGCAGGTCCGAGGTGGGGTCCTACGAGCAGTACTTC
CDR3aa: CASRSEVGSYEQYF

v_gene: TRBV5-1
abundance: few
j_gene: TRBJ2-5
d_gene: -
CDR3nt: TGCGCCAGCAGCACCCGTGGGCCGGGAGAGACCCAGTACTTC
CDR3aa: CASSTRGPGETQYF

v_gene: TRBV29-1
abundance: -
j_gene: TRBJ2-7
d_gene: -
CDR3nt: TGCAGCGTTAAGAGCCCCCGAGACTACGAGCAGTACTTC
CDR3aa: CSVKSPRDYEQYF

v_gene: TRBV7-2
abundance: -
j_gene: TRBJ2-7
d_gene: -
CDR3nt: TGTGCCAGCAGCTACTACACAGATCCCTGGGGGGACGAGCAGTACTTC
CDR3aa: CASSYYTDPWGDEQYF

v_gene: TRBV9
abundance: once
j_gene: TRBJ2-1
d_gene: TRBD2
CDR3nt: TGTGCCAGCAGCCAGAGGACTAGCGGGAGTCCCAATGAGCAGTTCTTC
CDR3aa: CASSQRTSGSPNEQFF

v_gene: TRBV20-1
abundance: -
j_gene: TRBJ2-3
d_gene: -
CDR3nt: TGCAGTGAAGTTGAGAGGGATACGCAGTATTTT
CDR3aa: CSEVERDTQYF

v_gene: TRBV15
abundance: few
j_gene: TRBJ1-2
d_gene: -
CDR3nt: TGTGCCACCAGCATTTCTAGGGCTAAAGCTTATGGCTACACCTTC
CDR3aa: CATSISRAKAYGYTF

v_gene: TRBV6-1
abundance: -
j_gene: TRBJ2-1
d_gene: TRBD2
CDR3nt: TGTGCCAGCGGTAGCGGGAGGCTATCCTACAATGAGCAGTTCTTC
CDR3aa: CASGSGRLSYNEQFF

v_gene: TRBV29-1
abundance: few
j_gene: TRBJ1-1
d_gene: -
CDR3nt: TGCAGCGCTGGGAGGGCCATGAACACTGAAGCTTTCTTT
CDR3aa: CSAGRAMNTEAFF